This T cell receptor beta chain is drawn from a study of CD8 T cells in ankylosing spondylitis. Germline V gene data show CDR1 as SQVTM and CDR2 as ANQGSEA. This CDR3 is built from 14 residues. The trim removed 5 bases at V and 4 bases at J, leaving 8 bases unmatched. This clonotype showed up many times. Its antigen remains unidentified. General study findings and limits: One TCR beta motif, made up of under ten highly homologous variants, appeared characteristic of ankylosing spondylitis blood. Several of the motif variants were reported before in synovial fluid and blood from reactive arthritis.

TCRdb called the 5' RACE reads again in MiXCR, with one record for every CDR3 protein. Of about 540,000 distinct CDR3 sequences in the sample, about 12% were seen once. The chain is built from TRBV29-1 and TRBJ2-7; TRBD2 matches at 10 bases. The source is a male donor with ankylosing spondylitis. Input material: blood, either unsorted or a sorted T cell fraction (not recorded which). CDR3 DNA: TGCAGCGTTAAGCGGACTAGCGGACCATACGAGCAGTACTTC. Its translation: CSVKRTSGPYEQYF.